The 21 T cell receptor beta chains listed next were all sequenced from one sample in a study of T cell responses to AZD1222 COVID-19 vaccine. Sequencing was performed with immunoSEQ multiplex PCR; in TCRdb, only in-frame clones are kept and a portion is missing. The sample has more than 100,000 clones, just under 90% seen once. The sequencing used peripheral blood, collected on day 0 of AZD1222 vaccination. The source of these receptors is an adult in good health.

V is TRBV6-5 and J is TRBJ2-5; D is unclear. Deletions cut 0 bases from V and 7 bases from J, with 15 bases between. This CDR3 is 15 amino acids long. Germline CDR1 is MNHEY and CDR2 is SVGAGI. CDR3 amino acids: CASSYSTGQPATQYF. The DNA for the CDR3 is TGTGCCAGCAGTTACTCGACTGGTCAGCCGGCGACCCAGTACTTC.

This clone is labeled medium-sized. J is TRBJ2-5 and V is TRBV19; tentative D call: TRBD2 (5 bases). CDR1 and CDR2 (germline): LNHDA, SQIVND (reference sequence). Trimming pared 5 bases from V and 4 bases from J, leaving 11 bases between. The CDR3 extends over 13 amino acids. Here the CDR3 reads CASSPFGGETQYF. The CDR3 DNA sequence: TGTGCCAGTAGTCCGTTCGGAGGAGAGACCCAGTACTTC.

This clone was recorded once. The chain has TRBV6-5 and TRBJ2-7, with D possibly matching TRBD1 (5 bases). The CDR3 extends over 14 amino acids. Germline V gene data show CDR1 as MNHEY and CDR2 as SVGAGI. The ends were cut back, 2 bases at V and 3 bases at J, with 11 bases in the middle. In nucleotides, the CDR3 is TGTGCCAGCAGTTACCAGGGAAGGGACTACGAGCAGTACTTC. It translates to CASSYQGRDYEQYF.

With regard to this clone: One end of the junction varies from germline; a read error may be responsible. J is TRBJ2-4 and V is TRBV7-9; 7 bases match TRBD1. Germline CDR1 is SEHNR and CDR2 is FQNEAQ (reference sequence). There are 13 residues in the CDR3. The CDR3 DNA follows: TGTGCCAGCAGCTTAGTTACAGGGGCCCCGCTGGCTTTC. The encoded protein is CASSLVTGAPLAF.

The genes are TRBV9 and TRBJ2-7; D remains unclear. The V end was cut by 0 bases, the J end by 0 bases, with 7 bases between. The CDR3 spans 14 residues. The germline V gene has CDR1 SGDLS and CDR2 YYNGEE. The CDR3 loop is CASSVEGLSYEQYF. CDR3 bases: TGTGCCAGCAGCGTAGAGGGTCTCTCCTACGAGCAGTACTTC.

The chain is built from TRBV21-1 and TRBJ2-3. TRBV21-1 is termed a pseudogene. This CDR3 is 16 amino acids long. CDR3 in amino acids: CASSKVRPPRTDTQYF. CDR3 DNA sequence: TGTGCCAGCAGCAAAGTTCGACCTCCCCGGACAGATACGCAGTATTTT.

The chain joins TRBV2 to TRBJ2-5; D is unclear. CDR1 SNHLY and CDR2 FYNNEI come from the germline V gene. V was cut by 4 bases and J by 5 bases, with 5 bases left in between. The CDR3 spans 11 residues. Here the CDR3 DNA reads TGTGCCAGCAGTGGGTCGGAGACCCAGTACTTC. Its protein product is CASSGSETQYF.

The rearrangement joins TRBV5-4 to TRBJ1-3, with D possibly matching TRBD1 (5 bases). Trimming pared 4 bases from V and 4 bases from J, leaving 9 bases between. CDR3 size: 13 residues. Germline V CDR1 and CDR2: SGHNT, YYREEE (reference sequence). The CDR3: CASSQGEGNTIYF. DNA of the CDR3: TGTGCCAGCAGCCAAGGGGAGGGAAACACCATATATTTT.

The V call is TRBV19, the J call TRBJ1-6; D is unresolved. The CDR3 is 14 amino acids. Trimming removed 4 bases from V and 5 bases from J, with 9 bases in between. Germline CDR1 reads LNHDA; CDR2 reads SQIVND (reference sequence). Here the CDR3 reads CASSTRGDNSPLHF. The CDR3 nucleotides are TGTGCCAGTAGTACTCGGGGTGATAATTCACCCCTCCACTTT.

The chain carries TRBV23-1 and TRBJ1-5; D gene uncertain. TRBV23-1 is identified as an open reading frame with a role that is uncertain. The V and J ends lost 0 bases and 0 bases respectively, with 18 bases between them. CDR3 length equals 19 residues. CDR3 DNA sequence: TGCGCCAGCAGTCAATCCCCGGGCCCATCCAAAATTAGCAATCAGCCCCAGCATTTT. Translating gives CASSQSPGPSKISNQPQHF.

V and J are TRBV28 and TRBJ2-7, with D unresolved. Germline V CDR1 and CDR2: MDHEN, SYDVKM. The CDR3 spans 13 residues. The ends were cut back, 5 bases at V and 3 bases at J, with 11 bases in the middle. The CDR3 nucleotides are TGTGCCAGCAGTCTATCAATCGACTACGAGCAGTACTTC. As protein: CASSLSIDYEQYF.

The J gene is TRBJ1-4, the V gene TRBV27; no definite D call. This CDR3 spans 11 amino acids. Germline CDR1 reads MNHEY; CDR2 reads SMNVEV (reference sequence). V was shortened by 9 bases and J by 7 bases, with 9 bases between the two germline ends. This CDR3 reads CARLPGEKLFF. The CDR3 DNA is TGTGCCAGACTACCGGGTGAAAAACTGTTTTTT.

J is TRBJ2-7 and V is TRBV27, with D unresolved. CDR1 and CDR2 from the germline V gene are MNHEY and SMNVEV (reference sequence). V was trimmed by 6 bases and J by 5 bases, leaving 11 bases between them. The CDR3 spans 12 residues. The CDR3 reads CASSSSLNEQYF. CDR3 DNA sequence: TGTGCCAGCAGCTCCTCCTTGAACGAGCAGTACTTC.

The chain links TRBV29-1 to TRBJ2-2, with a weak D call TRBD1 (5 bases). CDR1 and CDR2 (germline): SQVTM, ANQGSEA. V lost 6 bases and J lost 5, with 7 bases in between. The length of the CDR3 is 11 residues. CDR3 region: CSVRDTGELFF. In nucleotides, the CDR3 is TGCAGCGTCAGGGATACCGGGGAGCTGTTTTTT.

The genes are TRBV30 and TRBJ2-5; a weak D match, TRBD1 (6 bases). The CDR3 length is 13 residues. Germline values: CDR1 GTSNPN, CDR2 SVGIG (reference sequence). Trimming removed 0 bases at V and 5 bases at J, with 10 bases between. For the CDR3, the DNA is TGTGCCTGGAGTGTAAACAGGGAGGAGACCCAGTACTTC. This sequence encodes CAWSVNREETQYF.

The gene calls are TRBV5-6 and TRBJ1-4; no firm D call. CDR1 and CDR2 (germline): SGHDT, YYEEEE. V was pared by 0 bases and J by 5 bases, with 5 bases between. The CDR3 contains 13 residues. Here the CDR3 reads CASSLDQNEKLFF. The CDR3 nucleotides read TGTGCCAGCAGCTTGGATCAGAATGAAAAACTGTTTTTT. Full variable domain (missing parts from reference TRBV5-6 and TRBJ1-4): DAGVTQSPTHLIKTRGQQVTLRCSPKSGHDTVSWYQQALGQGPQFIFQYYEEEERQRGNFPDRFSGHQFPNYSSELNVNALLLGDSALYLCASSLDQNEKLFFGSGTQLSVL.

The chain recombines TRBV5-1 with TRBJ2-7, with D unclear. Germline CDR1 and CDR2: SGHRS and YFSETQ. The ends were cut back, 0 bases at V and 8 bases at J, with 15 bases in the middle. The CDR3 sequence is 14 residues long. The CDR3 protein is CASSLDYTRTQQYF. The CDR3 coding sequence is TGCGCCAGCAGCTTGGATTATACGAGGACCCAGCAGTACTTC.

This clone occurred a few times. The J gene is TRBJ2-5, the V gene TRBV5-6; perhaps TRBD1 as D (6 bases). The CDR3 length is 15 residues. V was clipped by 7 bases and J by 5 bases, with 21 bases between them. Per the germline V gene, CDR1 is SGHDT and CDR2 is YYEEEE. The CDR3 reads CASRGGDSGRETQYF. CDR3 sequence (DNA): TGTGCCAGCCGAGGGGGTGATTCGGGAAGGGAGACCCAGTACTTC.

V gene TRBV28 combines with J gene TRBJ1-1; 8 nucleotides agree with TRBD1. Trimming took 4 bases from V and 0 from J; bases not matched to a gene: 4. The CDR3 has 15 amino acids. Germline CDR1 is MDHEN and CDR2 is SYDVKM. CDR3 in amino acids: CASSSPGGLNTEAFF. In nucleotides, the CDR3 is TGTGCCAGCAGTTCCCCAGGGGGCTTGAACACTGAAGCTTTCTTT. The full variable domain, in which reference TRBV28 and TRBJ1-1 provide the parts outside the CDR3, is DVKVTQSSRYLVKRTGEKVFLECVQDMDHENMFWYRQDPGLGLRLIYFSYDVKMKEKGDIPEGYSVSREKKERFSLILESASTNQTSMYLCASSSPGGLNTEAFFGQGTRLTVV.

This chain uses TRBV3-1 (or the pseudogene TRBV3-2) with TRBJ2-1, with a weak D call TRBD2 (5 bases). V lost 5 bases and J 10 bases, leaving 15 bases between the germline ends. Germline CDR1 and CDR2: LGHDT and YNNKEL (reference sequence). The CDR3 is 13 amino acids. The CDR3 sequence is CASSDGLDQEQFF. The CDR3 DNA reads TGTGCCAGCAGCGACGGACTGGACCAGGAGCAGTTCTTC.

This clone has only one observation. The chain has TRBV5-1 and TRBJ1-6; D is possibly TRBD1 (6 bases). The germline V gene encodes CDR1 SGHRS and CDR2 YFSETQ. The CDR3 totals 15 residues. Trimming pared 8 bases from V and 0 bases from J, leaving 12 bases between. The CDR3 is CASRQESSYNSPLHF. In DNA, the CDR3 is TGCGCCAGTCGACAGGAGAGCTCCTATAATTCACCCCTCCACTTT.